The 9 T cell receptor beta chains presented below share a single source sample, sequenced in a study of monozygotic twins with cystic fibrosis. Repertoires were generated with immunoSEQ multiplex PCR, while TCRdb's copy carries only in-frame clones and drops some. The sample records about 23,000 clones, around 97% being singletons. The material sequenced was blood. The receptors were sampled from a girl aged 5-17 years with cystic fibrosis.

V and J are TRBV4-1 and TRBJ2-2, with 11 positions matching TRBD2. Trimming at V came to 0 bases and at J to 5 bases, leaving 14 bases not matched to a gene. This CDR3 comprises 20 residues. Germline assignment: CDR1 MGHRA and CDR2 YSYEKL. The CDR3 region has the DNA TGCGCCAGCAGCCAAGAGTACCAGGGCTTCGTAGCGGGAGGGACCGGGGAGCTGTTTTTT. This sequence encodes CASSQEYQGFVAGGTGELFF.

The CDR3 sequence: CASSTTLGTEAFF. The CDR3 DNA follows: TGCGCCAGCAGCACTACGTTGGGCACTGAAGCTTTCTTT. The chain employs TRBV4-3 and TRBJ1-1; D not certain. Germline CDR1 reads LGHNA; CDR2 reads YSLEER. This CDR3 has 13 amino acids. Trimming pared 5 bases from V and 4 bases from J, leaving 11 bases between.

The J gene is TRBJ2-5, the V gene TRBV5-6; 7 bases fit TRBD1. The V gene end was trimmed by 0 bases and the J gene end by 5 bases; junction bases not matched to a gene: 4. Germline V CDR1 and CDR2: SGHDT, YYEEEE. The CDR3 is 14 residues long. Here the CDR3 DNA reads TGTGCCAGCAGCTTGGCCCTACAGGGGGAGACCCAGTACTTC. Translation: CASSLALQGETQYF. The whole variable domain, filled in from reference TRBV5-6 and TRBJ2-5, reads DAGVTQSPTHLIKTRGQQVTLRCSPKSGHDTVSWYQQALGQGPQFIFQYYEEEERQRGNFPDRFSGHQFPNYSSELNVNALLLGDSALYLCASSLALQGETQYFGPGTRLLVL.

V usage is TRBV6-4 and J usage is TRBJ1-1, with no clear D. CDR1 MRHNA and CDR2 SNTAGT come from the germline V gene. Trimming cost V 2 bases and J 1 base, with 5 bases left between them. This CDR3 is 13 amino acids long. The CDR3 DNA sequence: TGTGCCAGCAGTGACCGTCCGAACACTGAAGCTTTCTTT. Amino acid sequence: CASSDRPNTEAFF.

This clone was counted a single time. This chain links TRBV19 with TRBJ1-1; D call uncertain. Germline V gene sequence: CDR1 LNHDA, CDR2 SQIVND (reference sequence). The CDR3 totals 11 residues. V lost 1 base and J 8 bases, leaving 5 bases between the germline ends. The CDR3 loop reads CASSIVSEAFF. In DNA, the CDR3 is TGTGCCAGTAGTATAGTGAGCGAAGCTTTCTTT.

The chain is built from TRBV28 and TRBJ2-2; perhaps TRBD1 as D (5 bases). V lost 8 bases and J 5 bases, leaving 18 bases between the germline ends. Germline V gives CDR1 MDHEN, CDR2 SYDVKM. This CDR3 has 15 residues. CDR3 sequence: CASRRQGLGTGELFF. DNA for the CDR3: TGTGCCAGCCGGCGGCAGGGTTTGGGGACCGGGGAGCTGTTTTTT.

The J gene is TRBJ1-3, the V gene TRBV6-5; 8 bases agree with TRBD1. Trimming took 0 bases from V and 3 from J; bases not matched to a gene: 4. CDR3 length: 16 residues. Germline assignment: CDR1 MNHEY and CDR2 SVGAGI. DNA of the CDR3: TGTGCCAGCAGTTACTCTACTGGACAGGGTGGAAACACCATATATTTT. It codes for CASSYSTGQGGNTIYF.

The V gene is TRBV11-2, the J gene TRBJ2-2, with 9 bases identical to TRBD2. V lost 5 bases, J lost 2 bases, and 9 bases stayed unmatched. The CDR3 has 17 residues. CDR1 is SGHAT, CDR2 FQNNGV, per germline. The CDR3 reads CASSKIAGVINTGELFF. Written as DNA, the CDR3 is TGTGCCAGCAGCAAAATAGCGGGAGTAATAAACACCGGGGAGCTGTTTTTT.

This clone was picked up one time. The chain recombines TRBV7-2 with TRBJ2-1, with D tentatively TRBD2 (5 bases). Trimming took 8 bases from V and 7 from J, leaving 18 bases between them. Germline V lookup: CDR1 SGHTA, CDR2 FQGNSA. This CDR3 region has 14 residues. CDR3: CASSADRSSNEQFF. CDR3 nucleotide sequence: TGTGCCAGCTCAGCGGACCGATCCTCGAATGAGCAGTTCTTC. The full variable domain, in which reference TRBV7-2 and TRBJ2-1 provide the parts outside the CDR3, is GAGVSQSPSNKVTEKGKDVELRCDPISGHTALYWYRQSLGQGLEFLIYFQGNSAPDKSGLPSDRFSAERTGGSVSTLTIQRTQQEDSAVYLCASSADRSSNEQFFGPGTRLTVL.